These 26 T cell receptor beta chains came from one sample sequenced in a study of T-cell memory formation after mild COVID-19 (dated by TCRdb to 2020 to 2023). Receptor libraries were prepared by 5' RACE. The sequencer listed for this sample is Illumina NovaSeq 6000. The public sequencing data were trimmed at Q25 with fastp and processed into clonotypes with MiXCR by TCRdb, which kept only in-frame beta chains. Entries are consolidated by CDR3 protein sequence, retaining the most common genes and DNA. Here the sample has fewer than 250,000 distinct CDR3 sequences; approximately 10% occur a single time. Of the sample, approximately 2.8% is held by the ten largest clones. What was sequenced was PBMCs or a T cell subset sorted from them (not recorded which). The source of these receptors is a man aged 18 to 29 who had mild COVID-19 (a few samples of this study predate the infection). The sample titles of this study are shuffled in the database, so cell type and time point are left out; the donor was told from shared clones.

This clonotype appeared a few times. This chain uses TRBV5-4 with TRBJ2-1; D is possibly TRBD2 (6 bases). V was pared by 3 bases and J by 7 bases, with 17 bases between. In germline, CDR1 is SGHNT, CDR2 YYREEE (reference sequence). The CDR3 covers 15 residues. DNA of the CDR3: TGTGCCAGCAGCTCCCTGCTACGGACTAAAAATGAGCAGTTCTTC. Translation gives CASSSLLRTKNEQFF.

The CDR3, as DNA: TGTGCCAGCAGCTTGGACACAACTAACTATGGCTACACCTTC. Its translation is CASSLDTTNYGYTF. The J gene is TRBJ1-2, the V gene TRBV7-2; possibly TRBD1 for D (5 bases). CDR1 and CDR2 from the germline V gene are SGHTA and FQGNSA. V was pared by 3 bases and J by 0 bases, with 8 bases between. The length of the CDR3 is 14 residues.

The CDR3 DNA sequence: TGCGCCAGCAGCTACAGGGAGGCTTATGGCTACACCTTC. Protein product: CASSYREAYGYTF. The rearrangement links TRBV5-1 to TRBJ1-2; possible D gene TRBD1, 6 bases. Trimming stripped 3 bases from V and 5 bases from J, with 11 bases between. This CDR3 region has 13 residues. The germline CDR1 and CDR2 sequences are SGHRS and YFSETQ.

The chain employs TRBV4-1 and TRBJ2-7; 12 nucleotides line up with TRBD2. The CDR3 spans 17 residues. Germline values: CDR1 MGHRA, CDR2 YSYEKL. J gave up 6 bases and V 0 bases, and 9 bases lay outside the gene matches. CDR3 region: CASSQEGTSGLASEQYF. The CDR3 region has the DNA TGCGCCAGCAGCCAAGAGGGGACTAGCGGGTTGGCCAGCGAGCAGTACTTC.

This clonotype has at least ten counts. The CDR3 here is CASSLQGDPIQPQHF. DNA for the CDR3: TGTGCCAGCAGCTTACAGGGAGATCCGATCCAGCCCCAGCATTTT. The chain couples TRBV7-8 to TRBJ1-5, with D possibly being TRBD1 (5 bases). CDR3 size: 15 residues. Germline CDR1 is SGHVS and CDR2 is FQNEAQ. With 2 bases removed from V and 7 bases from J, the gap between germline ends came to 15 bases.

This clonotype was seen only a few times. The chain recombines TRBV24-1 with TRBJ2-5, with D perhaps matching TRBD1 or TRBD2 (6 bases each). CDR3 size: 15 residues. V lost 4 bases and J lost 1, with 12 bases in between. Germline-derived CDR1 and CDR2 are KGHDR and SFDVKD. This chain's CDR3 is CATSDQRGAQETQYF. The CDR3 bases are TGTGCCACCAGTGACCAAAGGGGGGCCCAAGAGACCCAGTACTTC.

The V call is TRBV11-2, the J call TRBJ1-2; 7 nucleotides align to TRBD1. Per the germline V gene, CDR1 is SGHAT and CDR2 is FQNNGV. This CDR3 comprises 14 residues. With 0 bases clipped from V and 8 bases from J, the junction kept 6 bases outside the gene matches. CDR3 coding DNA: TGTGCCAGCAGCTTAGAGGCAGGGGGGAGCGGCTACACCTTC. Translating it yields CASSLEAGGSGYTF.

This clonotype has at least ten counts. The chain couples TRBV5-5 to TRBJ2-2, with D unclear. The CDR3 loop spans 12 amino acids. Trimming removed 1 base from V and 7 bases from J, with 5 bases in between. Germline assignment: CDR1 SGHKS and CDR2 YYEKEE (reference sequence). Here the CDR3 DNA reads TGTGCCAGCAGCTTGTATATCGGGGAGCTGTTTTTT. It codes for CASSLYIGELFF.

This chain joins TRBV10-3 and TRBJ2-2; D is possibly TRBD2 (7 bases). V lost 8 bases to trimming and J lost 5 bases, with 12 bases between them. The CDR3 is made up of 13 amino acids. Germline CDR1 and CDR2: ENHRY and SYGVKD. Here the CDR3 DNA reads TGTGCCATCGAAAGGGGGGGAACCGGGGAGCTGTTTTTT. It encodes CAIERGGTGELFF.

This clonotype was counted only a few times. The genes are TRBV7-2 and TRBJ1-1; D unclear. This CDR3 spans 12 amino acids. Germline V gene sequence: CDR1 SGHTA, CDR2 FQGNSA. V was cut by 5 bases and J by 4 bases, with 8 bases left in between. The CDR3 DNA reads as TGTGCCAGCAGCCCTCTCCTCACTGAAGCTTTCTTT. This encodes CASSPLLTEAFF.

The chain uses TRBV7-9 and TRBJ2-1; maybe TRBD2 (5 bases). The CDR3 loop spans 11 amino acids. Looked up from germline, CDR1 is SEHNR and CDR2 is FQNEAQ (reference sequence). Trimming shortened V by 8 bases and J by 6 bases, and 8 bases separated the two germline ends. CDR3 DNA sequence: TGTGCCAGCGAGGGTCTCAATGAGCAGTTCTTC. This encodes CASEGLNEQFF.

V usage is TRBV10-3 and J usage is TRBJ2-5, with D perhaps TRBD1 or TRBD2 (5 bases each). Trimming pared 0 bases from V and 1 base from J, leaving 6 bases between. CDR3 length: 14 residues. Germline V gene data show CDR1 as ENHRY and CDR2 as SYGVKD. The CDR3 sequence: CAISESGVQETQYF. The CDR3 DNA reads as TGTGCCATCAGTGAGTCGGGGGTCCAAGAGACCCAGTACTTC.

This clonotype was recorded a few times. The chain links TRBV27 to TRBJ1-2; 7 nucleotides line up with TRBD1. The CDR3 loop spans 15 amino acids. Per germline, CDR1 MNHEY and CDR2 SMNVEV (reference sequence). V dropped 5 bases and J dropped 0; count of bases not matched to a gene: 6. CDR3 sequence: CASSHRQGANYGYTF. In DNA, the CDR3 is TGTGCCAGCAGTCACCGACAGGGTGCTAACTATGGCTACACCTTC.

This clonotype has just one count. The chain links TRBV7-9 to TRBJ1-3; the D gene is possibly TRBD1 (6 bases). V was pared by 4 bases and J by 0 bases, with 7 bases between. The CDR3 totals 14 residues. Germline V gene lookup returns CDR1 SEHNR and CDR2 FQNEAQ (reference sequence). The CDR3 nucleotides read TGTGCCAGCAGCTGGGGGCCCTCTGGAAACACCATATATTTT. Translating gives CASSWGPSGNTIYF. Supplemented by reference TRBV7-9 and TRBJ1-3, the full variable domain reads DTGVSQNPRHKITKRGQNVTFRCDPISEHNRLYWYRQTLGQGPEFLTYFQNEAQLEKSRLLSDRFSAERPKGSFSTLEIQRTEQGDSAMYLCASSWGPSGNTIYFGEGSWLTVV.

This chain connects TRBV5-1 to TRBJ2-2, with D unresolved. V dropped 0 bases and J dropped 1 base, with 7 bases sitting between them. CDR1 and CDR2 (germline): SGHRS, YFSETQ. The CDR3 totals 15 residues. CDR3 DNA: TGCGCCAGCAGCTTGGAGGCTGGGAACACCGGGGAGCTGTTTTTT. Translating it yields CASSLEAGNTGELFF.

The chain carries TRBV19 and TRBJ1-5; D perhaps matches TRBD1 (5 bases). The V gene lost 6 bases and the J gene lost 4 bases, with 10 bases spanning the gap. The CDR3 length is 13 residues. The germline V gene encodes CDR1 LNHDA and CDR2 SQIVND (reference sequence). This chain's CDR3 is CASRRDGNQPQHF. For the CDR3, the DNA is TGTGCCAGTAGACGGGACGGTAATCAGCCCCAGCATTTT.

The chain has TRBV30 and TRBJ2-1; D is unresolved. Germline V lookup: CDR1 GTSNPN, CDR2 SVGIG (reference sequence). Trimming removed 2 bases from V and 1 base from J, with 9 bases in between. This CDR3 comprises 14 residues. CDR3 DNA sequence: TGTGCCTGGAGTTTTTACGGGTCCTACAATGAGCAGTTCTTC. Residues: CAWSFYGSYNEQFF.

J is TRBJ2-2 and V is TRBV5-1, with D hard to call. This CDR3 spans 13 amino acids. Germline CDR1 is SGHRS and CDR2 is YFSETQ. Trimming left V 1 base short and J 4 bases short, with 5 bases between. DNA for the CDR3: TGCGCCAGCAGCTTGTGGGCCACCGGGGAGCTGTTTTTT. As protein: CASSLWATGELFF.

The V and J genes are TRBV7-9 and TRBJ1-1; D uncertain. Trimming stripped 6 bases from V and 7 bases from J, with 18 bases between. CDR3 length equals 14 residues. Germline CDR1 and CDR2: SEHNR and FQNEAQ (reference sequence). Here the CDR3 reads CASSFDRALGEAFF. In DNA, the CDR3 is TGTGCCAGCAGTTTTGACCGGGCGTTAGGTGAAGCTTTCTTT.

This clonotype was observed a few times. The chain joins TRBV10-3 to TRBJ2-1, with unresolved D. CDR3 length equals 12 residues. V dropped 7 bases and J dropped 5 bases, with 9 bases sitting between them. Per the germline V gene, CDR1 is ENHRY and CDR2 is SYGVKD. In DNA, the CDR3 is TGTGCCATCACGGACCTTAACAATGAGCAGTTCTTC. It encodes CAITDLNNEQFF.

This clonotype was counted many times. The chain combines TRBV5-1 with TRBJ2-1; D perhaps matches TRBD2 (5 bases). Germline-derived CDR1 and CDR2 are SGHRS and YFSETQ. The CDR3 has 13 amino acids. The V end lost 4 bases, the J end lost 2 bases, and 7 bases lay between the germline ends. The CDR3 region is CASSPGTYNEQFF. For the CDR3, the DNA is TGCGCCAGCAGCCCCGGGACCTACAATGAGCAGTTCTTC. Drawing the rest from reference TRBV5-1 and TRBJ2-1, the complete variable domain is KAGVTQTPRYLIKTRGQQVTLSCSPISGHRSVSWYQQTPGQGLQFLFEYFSETQRNKGNFPGRFSGRQFSNSRSEMNVSTLELGDSALYLCASSPGTYNEQFFGPGTRLTVL.

V usage is TRBV6-5 and J usage is TRBJ1-6; D remains unclear. V was pared by 3 bases and J by 0 bases, with 9 bases between. Germline lookup yields CDR1 MNHEY and CDR2 SVGAGI. This CDR3 comprises 16 residues. The CDR3 sequence is CASSYSLSSYNSPLHF. The CDR3 region has the DNA TGTGCCAGCAGTTATAGTTTGAGCTCCTATAATTCACCCCTCCACTTT.

The chain combines TRBV6-2 or TRBV6-3 with TRBJ2-1; no firm D call. The CDR3 is 13 residues long. V was cut by 6 bases and J by 8 bases, with 14 bases left in between. Germline V gene lookup returns CDR1 MNHEY and CDR2 SVGEGT. As DNA, the CDR3 is TGTGCCAGCAGCCGGATCGTACCTTATGAGCAGTTCTTC. This translates into CASSRIVPYEQFF.

The V call is TRBV7-3, the J call TRBJ1-1, with D tentatively TRBD1 (5 bases). V gave up 4 bases and J gave up 3 bases, with 9 bases separating them. Germline assignment: CDR1 SGHTA and CDR2 FQGTGA. The CDR3 has 13 amino acids. The CDR3 sequence is CASSSLTDTEAFF. CDR3 DNA sequence: TGTGCCAGCAGCTCCCTGACAGACACTGAAGCTTTCTTT.

This clonotype was seen more than once but under ten times. The rearrangement links TRBV9 to TRBJ1-3; maybe TRBD1 (5 bases). Trimming cost V 3 bases and J 2 bases, with 15 bases left between them. CDR1 is SGDLS, CDR2 YYNGEE, per germline. This CDR3 is built from 16 residues. Here the CDR3 reads CASSGPRVGAGNTIYF. CDR3 nucleotides: TGTGCCAGCAGCGGCCCCAGGGTAGGTGCTGGAAACACCATATATTTT.

J is TRBJ1-3 and V is TRBV20-1; D not resolved. V was cut by 5 bases and J by 8 bases, with 7 bases left in between. Germline CDR1 is DFQATT and CDR2 is SNEGSKA (reference sequence). This CDR3 comprises 10 residues. The CDR3 loop is CSAYRDTIYF. DNA of the CDR3: TGCAGTGCTTACAGAGACACCATATATTTT.